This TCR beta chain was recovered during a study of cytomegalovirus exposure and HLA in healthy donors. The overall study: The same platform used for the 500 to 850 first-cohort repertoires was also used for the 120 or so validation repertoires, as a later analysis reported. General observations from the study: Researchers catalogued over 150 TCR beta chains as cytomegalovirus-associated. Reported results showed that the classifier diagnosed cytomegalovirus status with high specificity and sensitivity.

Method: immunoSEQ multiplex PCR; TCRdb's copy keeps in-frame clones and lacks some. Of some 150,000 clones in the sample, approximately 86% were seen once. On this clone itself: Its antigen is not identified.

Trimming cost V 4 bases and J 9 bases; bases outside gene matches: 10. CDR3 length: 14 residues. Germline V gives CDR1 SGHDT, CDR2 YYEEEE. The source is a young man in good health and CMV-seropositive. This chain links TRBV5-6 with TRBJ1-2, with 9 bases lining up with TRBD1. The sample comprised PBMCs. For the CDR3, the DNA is TGTGCCAGCAGCCTTGGGACAGGGACTTTTAGCTACACCTTC. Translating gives CASSLGTGTFSYTF.